Below are 10 T cell receptor beta chains sequenced from a single sample in a study of cytomegalovirus exposure and HLA in healthy donors. Primers: 60 Vbeta forward and 13 Jbeta reverse. This table comes from immunoSEQ multiplex PCR, and its TCRdb copy is limited to in-frame clones, with some not included. The sample shows 90,000 to 150,000 clones, approximately 78% of them seen only once. What was sequenced was PBMCs. These receptors originate from a woman aged 40 to 55 in good health and CMV-seropositive.

The genes are TRBV29-1 and TRBJ2-7, with 7 bases that match TRBD1. Germline trimming cut 5 bases from V and 2 bases from J; bases unmatched to any gene: 3. The V gene's germline CDR1 is SQVTM and CDR2 ANQGSEA. The CDR3 extends over 12 amino acids. The CDR3 sequence is CSVNRGPYEQYF. CDR3 coding DNA: TGCAGCGTTAACAGGGGCCCCTACGAGCAGTACTTC.

The genes are TRBV7-8 and TRBJ1-2; TRBD1 aligns across 8 bases. Losses at the gene ends were 5 bases for V and 5 bases for J; bases not matched to a gene: 10. The CDR3 sequence is 15 residues long. In germline, CDR1 is SGHVS, CDR2 FQNEAQ. Here the CDR3 reads CASSPAGQVVYGYTF. In DNA, the CDR3 is TGTGCCAGCAGCCCTGCGGGACAGGTCGTATATGGCTACACCTTC. The full variable domain, its missing parts supplied by reference TRBV7-8 and TRBJ1-2, is GAGVSQSPRYKVAKRGQDVALRCDPISGHVSLFWYQQALGQGPEFLTYFQNEAQLDKSGLPSDRFFAERPEGSVSTLKIQRTQQEDSAVYLCASSPAGQVVYGYTFGSGTRLTVV.

This chain uses TRBV10-3 with TRBJ1-5; no clear D. CDR1 and CDR2 from the germline V gene are ENHRY and SYGVKD. Trimming pared 7 bases from V and 7 bases from J, leaving 8 bases between. The CDR3 is 11 residues long. CDR3 DNA: TGTGCCATCACGGGGTACCAGCCCCAGCATTTT. It translates to CAITGYQPQHF.

The chain is built from TRBV5-1 and TRBJ2-1; TRBD2 aligns across 9 bases. Germline loops: CDR1 SGHRS, CDR2 YFSETQ. The V segment lost 2 bases and the J segment 4 bases; nucleotides outside the gene matches: 4. The CDR3 runs to 15 residues. CDR3 protein: CASSFASGVYNEQFF. CDR3 bases: TGCGCCAGCAGCTTCGCTAGCGGGGTTTACAATGAGCAGTTCTTC.

The gene calls are TRBV5-6 and TRBJ1-1; D is ambiguous. Germline V lookup: CDR1 SGHDT, CDR2 YYEEEE. V shed 2 bases and J shed 3 bases, with 8 bases lying between them. This CDR3 comprises 13 residues. The DNA of the CDR3 is TGTGCCAGCAGCTTATGGACTGACACTGAAGCTTTCTTT. It encodes CASSLWTDTEAFF.

This clone showed up just once. The genes are TRBV7-9 and TRBJ2-3; maybe TRBD2 (7 bases). Germline-derived CDR1 and CDR2 are SEHNR and FQNEAQ (reference sequence). CDR3 length equals 14 residues. V was clipped by 5 bases and J by 8 bases, with 17 bases between them. The CDR3 DNA reads TGTGCCAGCAGCCCCGCCCGGGGGGCCGCTACGCAGTATTTT. Amino acids: CASSPARGAATQYF.

The rearrangement links TRBV2 to TRBJ2-7; 7 positions agree with TRBD1. The CDR3 totals 15 residues. Germline CDR1 SNHLY, CDR2 FYNNEI. Trimming took 4 bases from V and 3 from J; bases not matched to a gene: 9. CDR3 protein: CASSGTGREGYEQYF. Written as DNA, the CDR3 is TGTGCCAGCAGTGGGACAGGACGAGAGGGCTACGAGCAGTACTTC.

The chain is built from TRBV9 and TRBJ1-2; D possibly corresponds to TRBD1 (6 bases). Germline CDR1 reads SGDLS; CDR2 reads YYNGEE. CDR3 size: 14 residues. V was trimmed by 0 bases and J by 7 bases, leaving 13 bases between them. CDR3 region: CASSVAGGAFGYTF. CDR3 in DNA: TGTGCCAGCAGCGTAGCTGGGGGGGCGTTTGGCTACACCTTC.

This clone turned up a few times. J is TRBJ1-2 and V is TRBV2, with 8 bases matching TRBD1. V trimming: 6 bases; J trimming: 8 bases; junction bases outside the gene matches: 5. CDR3 length equals 12 residues. Germline V gene lookup returns CDR1 SNHLY and CDR2 FYNNEI. CDR3 nucleotides: TGTGCCAGCAGGTCAGGGGGCCGGGGCTACACCTTC. Protein product: CASRSGGRGYTF.

In this sample, this clone turned up once. This chain joins TRBV5-1 and TRBJ1-2; possibly TRBD1 for D (6 bases). CDR3 length equals 13 residues. V lost 4 bases, J lost 2 bases, and 9 bases lay in between. The germline gives CDR1 SGHRS, CDR2 YFSETQ. The CDR3 is CASSNDRNYGYTF. The CDR3 nucleotides read TGCGCCAGCAGCAATGACAGGAACTATGGCTACACCTTC.